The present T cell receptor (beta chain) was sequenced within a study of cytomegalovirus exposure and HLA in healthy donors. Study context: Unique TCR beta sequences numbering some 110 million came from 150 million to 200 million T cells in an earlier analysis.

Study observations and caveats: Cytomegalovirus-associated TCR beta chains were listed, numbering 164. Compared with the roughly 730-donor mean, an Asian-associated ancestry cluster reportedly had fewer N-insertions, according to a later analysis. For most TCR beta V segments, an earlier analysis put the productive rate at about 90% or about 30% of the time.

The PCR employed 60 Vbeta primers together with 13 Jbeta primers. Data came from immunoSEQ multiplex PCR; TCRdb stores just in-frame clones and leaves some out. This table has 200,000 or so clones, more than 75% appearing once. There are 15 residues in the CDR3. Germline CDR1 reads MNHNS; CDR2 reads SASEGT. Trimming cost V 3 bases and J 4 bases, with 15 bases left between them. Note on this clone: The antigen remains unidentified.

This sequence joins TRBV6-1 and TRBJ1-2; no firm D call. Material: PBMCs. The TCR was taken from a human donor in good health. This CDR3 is CASSETPQRIYGYTF. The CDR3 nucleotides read TGTGCCAGCAGTGAGACACCACAGCGGATCTATGGCTACACCTTC.